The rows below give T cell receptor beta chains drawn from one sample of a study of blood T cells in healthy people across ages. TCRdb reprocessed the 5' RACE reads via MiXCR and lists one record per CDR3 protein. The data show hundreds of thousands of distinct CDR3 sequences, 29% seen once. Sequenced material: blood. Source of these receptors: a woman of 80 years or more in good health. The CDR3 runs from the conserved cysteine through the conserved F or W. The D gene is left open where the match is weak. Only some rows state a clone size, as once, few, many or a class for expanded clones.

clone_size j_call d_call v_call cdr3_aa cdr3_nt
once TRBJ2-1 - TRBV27 CASSLYRGSYNEQFF TGTGCCAGCAGTTTATATCGAGGTTCCTACAATGAGCAGTTCTTC
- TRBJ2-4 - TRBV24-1 CATSGPPNPNIQYF TGCGCCACCAGTGGACCACCCAACCCGAACATTCAGTACTTC
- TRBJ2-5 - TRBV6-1 CASSATGPQETQYF TGTGCCAGCAGTGCAACAGGACCACAAGAGACCCAGTACTTC
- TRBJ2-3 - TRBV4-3 CASSQERGRDTDTQYF TGCGCCAGCAGCCAAGAGCGGGGCCGGGACACAGATACGCAGTATTTT
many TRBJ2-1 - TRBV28 CASSFATAYNEQFF TGTGCCAGCAGTTTCGCGACAGCCTACAATGAGCAGTTCTTC
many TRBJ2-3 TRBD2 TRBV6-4 CASSVIAGDTDTQYF TGTGCCAGCAGTGTAATAGCGGGGGACACAGATACGCAGTATTTT
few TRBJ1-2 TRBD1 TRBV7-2 CANRGTQKDPNYGYTF TGTGCCAACAGGGGGACCCAAAAGGACCCTAACTATGGCTACACCTTC
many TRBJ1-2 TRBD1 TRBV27 CASSLSGTGNYGYTF TGTGCCAGCAGTTTATCGGGGACAGGGAACTATGGCTACACCTTC
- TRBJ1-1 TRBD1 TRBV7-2 CASKLGQGNTEAFF TGTGCCAGCAAACTCGGACAGGGTAACACTGAAGCTTTCTTT
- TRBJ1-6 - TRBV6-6 CASSGDLGLSPLHF TGTGCCAGCAGTGGCGACTTAGGGTTGTCACCCCTCCACTTT
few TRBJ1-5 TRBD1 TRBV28 CASSQGGQVNQPQHF TGTGCCAGCAGTCAGGGGGGACAGGTCAATCAGCCCCAGCATTTT